The present entry profiles one T cell receptor (beta chain) with its context. Its antigen is currently unknown. Genomic DNA templated the TCR beta VDJ and CDR3 profiling. MiXCR, run by TCRdb on the reads, gives a single entry per CDR3 protein. Among under 200,000 distinct CDR3 sequences, about 60% were seen once, and the ten largest hold about 41%. This sample is drawn from a study of CD8+CD57+ T cells in acquired aplastic anemia. Study-level points and caveats: Significant differences in CD8+ Simpson's diversity were not observed between patients and controls. The number of CD8+ CDR3 sequences shared by patients and controls was about 27.

This TCR came from a human donor in good health. Sequenced sample: sorted CD4+, CD8+, or CD8+CD57+ T cells (not recorded which) from PBMCs.

The CDR3 nucleotides read TGTGCCAGCAGCGGGGCGACGGTCTCGGGAGGAAACACCATATATTTT. Protein product: CASSGATVSGGNTIYF. V and J are TRBV9 and TRBJ1-3; D remains ambiguous. Germline V gene sequence: CDR1 SGDLS, CDR2 YYNGEE. V dropped 3 bases and J dropped 4 bases, with 17 bases sitting between them. This CDR3 spans 16 amino acids. Looking up the rest from reference TRBV9 and TRBJ1-3 gives the full variable domain: DSGVTQTPKHLITATGQRVTLRCSPRSGDLSVYWYQQSLDQGLQFLIQYYNGEERAKGNILERFSAQQFPDLHSELNLSSLELGDSALYFCASSGATVSGGNTIYFGEGSWLTVV.